This T cell receptor beta chain emerged from a study of blood T cells in healthy people across ages. Isolation per sample recovered at least 6 million PBMCs. Sample-barcoded 5' priming and a J-beta primer mix drove a second PCR of about 6 to 12 cycles. Each of the samples gave a minimum of 3 million paired-end reads that contained CDR3. TCRdb ran MiXCR on the 5' RACE reads and lists one entry per CDR3 protein. The sample yields 1,500,000 or so distinct CDR3 sequences, approximately 59% seen once. This receptor was identified in a man younger than 35 in good health. The sequenced sample consisted of blood.

The DNA for the CDR3 is TGTGCCAGCAGAGGCTGGGACAGACGAACCGTCTACGAGCAGTACTTC. Amino acid sequence: CASRGWDRRTVYEQYF. J is TRBJ2-7 and V is TRBV6-1; 7 nucleotides match TRBD1. After removal of 6 bases from V and 3 bases from J, the junction contained 14 bases not matched to a gene. The germline V gene encodes CDR1 MNHNS and CDR2 SASEGT. The CDR3 is 16 amino acids.